The 3 T cell receptor beta chains listed next were all sequenced from one sample in a study of blood T cell repertoires in COVID-19. Produced via immunoSEQ multiplex PCR; TCRdb's table is partial and in-frame only. The table lists tens of thousands of clones, about 85% of them singletons. What was sequenced was peripheral blood. The receptors come from a man between 60 and 75 years old with acute or convalescent COVID-19.

The chain uses TRBV19 and TRBJ1-2; maybe TRBD1 (5 bases). Germline loops: CDR1 LNHDA, CDR2 SQIVND (reference sequence). Trimming took off 7 bases at V and 6 bases at J, with 18 bases between the two ends. The CDR3 contains 14 residues. As DNA, the CDR3 is TGTGCCAGTACCCAACTGCAGGGTATCGATGGCTACACCTTC. Translated, it gives CASTQLQGIDGYTF.

The rearrangement uses TRBV6-1 and TRBJ1-1, with a weak D call TRBD1 (6 bases). The germline V gene encodes CDR1 MNHNS and CDR2 SASEGT. The germline V and J ends were trimmed by 3 bases and 8 bases, with 13 bases remaining between them. The CDR3 is 13 residues long. CDR3 residues: CASSDGGGEEAFF. Here the CDR3 DNA reads TGTGCCAGCAGTGACGGGGGGGGCGAGGAAGCTTTCTTT.

The rearrangement links TRBV5-1 to TRBJ2-5, with D tentatively TRBD2 (7 bases). This CDR3 contains 15 residues. Germline lookup yields CDR1 SGHRS and CDR2 YFSETQ. Trimming shortened V by 4 bases and J by 0 bases, and 13 bases separated the two germline ends. The CDR3 region is CASSGGAGNQETQYF. The CDR3 bases are TGCGCCAGCAGCGGGGGGGCAGGGAACCAAGAGACCCAGTACTTC.